Each of the 22 T cell receptor beta chains below was sequenced from the same sample in a study of blood T cell repertoires in COVID-19. The protocol was immunoSEQ multiplex PCR, while the TCRdb copy is restricted to in-frame clones and leaves out a portion. In the table there are some 190,000 clones, 85% of which are singletons. The sample taken for sequencing was peripheral blood. These receptors were obtained from a woman aged 55 to 70 with acute or convalescent COVID-19.

The rearrangement joins TRBV7-3 to TRBJ1-2; 11 bases map to TRBD1. Unmatched junction bases numbered 5, after V lost 0 bases and J lost 8 bases. CDR3 length: 15 amino acids. Germline V gene sequence: CDR1 SGHTA, CDR2 FQGTGA. Written as DNA, the CDR3 is TGTGCCAGCAGCTTAACTGGACAGGGGGCCGGCGGCTACACCTTC. Protein product: CASSLTGQGAGGYTF.

The V gene is TRBV28, the J gene TRBJ1-6; possibly TRBD1 for D (6 bases). This CDR3 is 19 amino acids long. Trimming took off 5 bases at V and 2 bases at J, with 22 bases between the two ends. Germline loops: CDR1 MDHEN, CDR2 SYDVKM. This chain's CDR3 is CASSTTGNPYRAYNSPLHF. The CDR3 DNA reads TGTGCCAGCAGTACCACCGGCAACCCCTACAGGGCCTATAATTCACCCCTCCACTTT.

The CDR3 region is CASSERTGGAGEKLFF. The CDR3, as DNA: TGTGCCAGCAGTGAACGGACAGGGGGCGCGGGCGAAAAACTGTTTTTT. The V and J genes are TRBV2 and TRBJ1-4; 11 bases line up with TRBD1. Germline values: CDR1 SNHLY, CDR2 FYNNEI. V shed 2 bases and J 8 bases; nucleotides not matched to a gene: 7. The CDR3 contains 16 residues.

This chain links TRBV4-1 with TRBJ1-1; weak D call: TRBD1 (5 bases). This CDR3 region has 20 residues. Trimming took off 4 bases at V and 2 bases at J, with 29 bases between the two ends. Germline-derived CDR1 and CDR2 are MGHRA and YSYEKL. CDR3 protein: CASSPFFVVLQGRGNTEAFF. In nucleotides, the CDR3 is TGCGCCAGCAGCCCGTTCTTTGTAGTGTTGCAGGGAAGAGGAAACACTGAAGCTTTCTTT.

V usage is TRBV5-1 and J usage is TRBJ2-5, with D perhaps TRBD1 (5 bases). The CDR3 extends over 12 amino acids. V lost 1 base and J 5 bases, leaving 6 bases between the germline ends. The germline CDR1 and CDR2 sequences are SGHRS and YFSETQ. The CDR3 region is CASSLQGETQYF. CDR3 nucleotides: TGCGCCAGCAGCTTGCAGGGTGAGACCCAGTACTTC. The full variable domain, its missing parts supplied by reference TRBV5-1 and TRBJ2-5, is KAGVTQTPRYLIKTRGQQVTLSCSPISGHRSVSWYQQTPGQGLQFLFEYFSETQRNKGNFPGRFSGRQFSNSRSEMNVSTLELGDSALYLCASSLQGETQYFGPGTRLLVL.

The V and J genes are TRBV3-1 (or the pseudogene TRBV3-2) and TRBJ2-7; maybe TRBD1 (5 bases). The germline V gene encodes CDR1 LGHDT and CDR2 YNNKEL (reference sequence). Trimming pared 4 bases from V and 2 bases from J, leaving 21 bases between. This CDR3 is built from 17 residues. The CDR3 protein is CASSRGYRQSSAYEQYF. CDR3 DNA sequence: TGTGCCAGCAGCCGCGGTTATCGACAGTCTTCGGCCTACGAGCAGTACTTC.

This rearrangement joins TRBV5-1 to TRBJ2-1; 9 bases line up with TRBD2. Germline lookup yields CDR1 SGHRS and CDR2 YFSETQ. This CDR3 is built from 16 residues. V lost 4 bases, J lost 0 bases, and 5 bases stayed unmatched. The CDR3 here is CASSHSGGSSYNEQFF. DNA for the CDR3: TGCGCCAGCAGCCATAGCGGGGGAAGCTCCTACAATGAGCAGTTCTTC.

The rearrangement links TRBV6-1 to TRBJ1-6; D is unclear. V was trimmed by 3 bases and J by 0 bases, leaving 12 bases between them. Germline loops: CDR1 MNHNS, CDR2 SASEGT. This CDR3 is built from 17 residues. The CDR3 protein is CASSDFEGSSYNSPLHF. CDR3 sequence (DNA): TGTGCCAGCAGTGATTTTGAGGGAAGCTCCTATAATTCACCCCTCCACTTT.

The CDR3, as DNA: TGTGCCAGCAGCGTAGCTACAGCAGAGCTGTTTTTT. It is translated as CASSVATAELFF. This chain connects TRBV9 to TRBJ2-2; D remains unclear. The CDR3 runs 12 residues. Germline-derived CDR1 and CDR2 are SGDLS and YYNGEE. V gave up 0 bases and J gave up 11 bases, with 8 bases separating them.

The CDR3 spells CASRRTGGYEQYF. CDR3 DNA sequence: TGTGCCAGCAGAAGGACAGGGGGCTACGAGCAGTACTTC. The chain uses TRBV6-5 and TRBJ2-7, with 10 bases lining up with TRBD1. This CDR3 contains 13 residues. Germline CDR1 reads MNHEY; CDR2 reads SVGAGI. The trim removed 6 bases at V and 3 bases at J, leaving 2 bases unmatched.

CDR3 protein: CASSFRSLAGVNEQYF. CDR3 DNA sequence: TGTGCCAGCAGCTTCCGATCGCTAGCGGGAGTCAACGAGCAGTACTTC. The J gene is TRBJ2-7, the V gene TRBV13, with 10 bases that match TRBD2. The CDR3 loop spans 16 amino acids. The V segment lost 3 bases and the J segment 5 bases; nucleotides outside the gene matches: 10. Germline V gene data show CDR1 as PRHDT and CDR2 as FYEKMQ (reference sequence).

The V call is TRBV27, the J call TRBJ2-3; no clear D. The V gene lost 3 bases and the J gene lost 6 bases, with 10 bases spanning the gap. CDR3 length equals 13 residues. The germline CDR1 and CDR2 sequences are MNHEY and SMNVEV (reference sequence). The CDR3 DNA reads as TGTGCCAGCAGTTTTCCCTCCCTGGATACGCAGTATTTT. Translating gives CASSFPSLDTQYF.

The chain employs TRBV9 and TRBJ2-5; TRBD2 aligns across 10 bases. V was pared by 3 bases and J by 2 bases, with 1 base of the junction left unmatched. CDR3 length: 14 residues. Germline V lookup: CDR1 SGDLS, CDR2 YYNGEE. CDR3 in amino acids: CASSAGLAQETQYF. The CDR3 DNA is TGTGCCAGCAGCGCGGGACTAGCGCAAGAGACCCAGTACTTC.

This chain connects TRBV20-1 to TRBJ2-1; possibly TRBD2 for D (6 bases). Per the germline V gene, CDR1 is DFQATT and CDR2 is SNEGSKA (reference sequence). The CDR3 has 12 residues. V lost 3 bases to trimming and J lost 7 bases, with 10 bases between them. The CDR3 DNA sequence: TGCAGTGCTAGTCGGGGGACTAATGAGCAGTTCTTC. Its protein product is CSASRGTNEQFF.

This chain links TRBV5-4 with TRBJ2-3, with D possibly being TRBD1 (6 bases). The CDR3 consists of 16 residues. The V end was cut by 4 bases, the J end by 0 bases, with 15 bases between. Germline CDR1 is SGHNT and CDR2 is YYREEE (reference sequence). The CDR3 nucleotides read TGTGCCAGCAGCCTTGGGGGCGGATTTAGCACAGATACGCAGTATTTT. It codes for CASSLGGGFSTDTQYF.

The rearrangement joins TRBV30 to TRBJ1-4; 7 bases fit TRBD1. In germline, CDR1 is GTSNPN, CDR2 SVGIG (reference sequence). The CDR3 contains 12 residues. The V segment lost 8 bases and the J segment 3 bases; nucleotides outside the gene matches: 3. In DNA, the CDR3 is TGTGCCCGAGGACAGGCTAATGAAAAACTGTTTTTT. Translation gives CARGQANEKLFF.

The sample holds one count of this clone. The chain carries TRBV6-6 and TRBJ1-5; D is perhaps TRBD1 (5 bases). V lost 8 bases and J lost 4, with 18 bases in between. From germline, CDR1 is MNHNY and CDR2 SVGAGI (reference sequence). The CDR3 has 15 amino acids. The DNA of the CDR3 is TGTGCCAGCTCCAACGGGGGTATGGGGAATCAGCCCCAGCATTTT. Translation gives CASSNGGMGNQPQHF.

V gene TRBV3-1 (or the pseudogene TRBV3-2) combines with J gene TRBJ1-1, with 8 nucleotides matching TRBD1. CDR1 is LGHDT, CDR2 YNNKEL, per germline (reference sequence). There are 14 residues in the CDR3. The ends lost 4 bases at V and 5 bases at J; junction bases unmatched: 6. Here the CDR3 DNA reads TGTGCCAGCAGCCCTGGGACAGGTAGGACTGAAGCTTTCTTT. Encoded protein: CASSPGTGRTEAFF.

The rearrangement links TRBV3-1 (or the pseudogene TRBV3-2) to TRBJ2-1; the match to TRBD2 covers 7 bases. The germline V gene encodes CDR1 LGHDT and CDR2 YNNKEL (reference sequence). This CDR3 contains 14 residues. V lost 5 bases to trimming and J lost 1 base; unmatched junction nucleotides: 2. DNA of the CDR3: TGTGCCAGCAGCGGGACTACGTCCTACAATGAGCAGTTCTTC. This gives the protein CASSGTTSYNEQFF.

This rearrangement joins TRBV3-1 (or the pseudogene TRBV3-2) to TRBJ2-2, with 8 bases matching TRBD1. V lost 3 bases to trimming and J lost 7 bases; unmatched junction nucleotides: 22. There are 20 residues in the CDR3. From germline, CDR1 is LGHDT and CDR2 YNNKEL (reference sequence). The CDR3 coding sequence is TGTGCCAGCAGCCAGACCCCCACGACAGGGGAGGCCGAAGGGATCGGGGAGCTGTTTTTT. It codes for CASSQTPTTGEAEGIGELFF.

This clone appeared a single time. This chain connects TRBV5-1 to TRBJ2-3, with 13 bases lining up with TRBD2. The germline gives CDR1 SGHRS, CDR2 YFSETQ. CDR3 length: 16 residues. V gave up 5 bases and J gave up 4 bases; unmatched junction bases: 7. CDR3 amino acids: CASSTGLAGVPDTQYF. CDR3 sequence (DNA): TGCGCCAGCAGTACCGGACTAGCGGGAGTCCCAGATACGCAGTATTTT.

This clone was seen once. The chain is built from TRBV29-1 and TRBJ1-1; D possibly corresponds to TRBD1 (5 bases). The V end lost 7 bases, the J end lost 0 bases, and 12 bases lay between the germline ends. The CDR3 totals 13 residues. Per germline, CDR1 SQVTM and CDR2 ANQGSEA. The CDR3 coding sequence is TGCAGCGCAAGGAGACAGCTGAACACTGAAGCTTTCTTT. Protein product: CSARRQLNTEAFF.